Here is one TCR beta chain with its context. The sample is drawn from a study of T-cell memory formation after mild COVID-19. This CDR3 is 13 amino acids long. With V trimmed by 5 bases and J by 7 bases, 7 bases remained unmatched. Germline V gene data show CDR1 as DFQATT and CDR2 as SNEGSKA (reference sequence). TCRdb re-analysed the 5' RACE reads in MiXCR, keeping a single row per CDR3 protein. The sample consists of roughly 150,000 distinct CDR3 sequences, 10% to 15% of them appearing once. What was sequenced was PBMCs or a T cell subset sorted from them (not recorded which). The source is a man younger than 35 who had mild COVID-19 (a few samples of this study predate the infection). Cell type and time point are not known. The chain is built from TRBV20-1 and TRBJ1-4; 7 nucleotides align to TRBD1. The DNA for the CDR3 is TGCAGTGCTCCGACAGGGTGGGGTGAAAAACTGTTTTTT. As protein: CSAPTGWGEKLFF.